This T cell receptor beta chain was observed in a study of shared clonotypes between healthy human individuals. The CDR3 spans 15 residues. Germline V gene sequence: CDR1 SEHNR, CDR2 FQNEAQ (reference sequence). Trimming stripped 4 bases from V and 1 base from J, with 11 bases between. In the naive CD8 group, cells lacked CD45RO and were positively selected for CCR7, so terminally differentiated effector memory CD45RA+ cells were left out. An assay was performed, and its level was deep. It was across several immunoSEQ plates that each subset's genomic DNA was evenly split. Clones were sequenced by immunoSEQ multiplex PCR, and TCRdb holds only the in-frame ones, with some missing. The repertoire consists of about 2 million clones, with less than 95% occurring once and the leading ten covering under 1.5%.

Sequencing was carried out using naive CD8+ T cells sorted from blood. V gene TRBV7-9 combines with J gene TRBJ1-5, with unresolved D. The source of this sequence is a man aged 18 to 30 in good health. CDR3 in amino acids: CASSSNLDSNQPQHF. CDR3 in DNA: TGTGCCAGCAGCTCCAACCTGGACAGCAATCAGCCCCAGCATTTT.